The 9 T cell receptor beta chains reported below all come from one sample, sequenced in a study of cytomegalovirus exposure and HLA in healthy donors. The primer mix had 60 Vbeta and 13 Jbeta primers. Sequencing was performed with immunoSEQ multiplex PCR; in TCRdb, only in-frame clones are kept and a portion is missing. The table lists 160,000 or so clones, roughly 88% of them singletons. Source material: PBMCs. These receptors were collected from a man aged 45-65 years in good health and CMV-seropositive.

V and J are TRBV6-1 and TRBJ2-1, with D maybe TRBD2 (6 bases). This CDR3 is built from 16 residues. The germline gives CDR1 MNHNS, CDR2 SASEGT. Trimming removed 2 bases at V and 2 bases at J, with 13 bases between. The CDR3 DNA reads as TGTGCCAGCAGTGAACTTGCGGGGTTCACCTACAATGAGCAGTTCTTC. This translates into CASSELAGFTYNEQFF.

This clone came up a few times. The CDR3 region has the DNA TGTGCCAGCAGCTTAACTAAGGGGGCCACTGAAGCTTTCTTT. It is translated as CASSLTKGATEAFF. The chain carries TRBV7-3 and TRBJ1-1, with 7 positions matching TRBD1. The V segment lost 0 bases and the J segment 4 bases; nucleotides outside the gene matches: 2. CDR1 SGHTA and CDR2 FQGTGA come from the germline V gene. There are 14 residues in the CDR3.

As concerns this clone: Other nucleotide sequences from this sample produce the same CDR3. This chain connects TRBV2 to TRBJ1-4; TRBD1 matches at 11 bases. With 2 bases clipped from V and 8 bases from J, the junction kept 4 bases outside the gene matches. Germline values: CDR1 SNHLY, CDR2 FYNNEI. This CDR3 spans 15 amino acids. CDR3 sequence (DNA): TGTGCCAGCAGTGAATGGGGGACAGGGGGGGAAAAACTGTTTTTT. Its protein is CASSEWGTGGEKLFF.

The chain combines TRBV6-1 with TRBJ2-5; 10 bases are a match to TRBD2. Trimming at V came to 4 bases and at J to 0 bases, leaving 11 bases not matched to a gene. The CDR3 spans 18 residues. Germline assignment: CDR1 MNHNS and CDR2 SASEGT. The CDR3 reads CASSAKVAGGSYQETQYF. As DNA, the CDR3 is TGTGCCAGCAGTGCTAAGGTAGCGGGGGGAAGTTACCAAGAGACCCAGTACTTC.

This chain uses TRBV18 with TRBJ1-6; 7 bases are shared with TRBD1. The CDR3 sequence is 16 residues long. V gave up 5 bases and J gave up 7 bases; unmatched junction bases: 11. CDR1 and CDR2 (germline): KGHSH, LQKENI. The CDR3 DNA reads as TGTGCCAGCTCAATCACAAGGACAGGCACGAATTCACCCCTCCACTTT. It codes for CASSITRTGTNSPLHF.

V and J are TRBV5-5 and TRBJ1-2; 7 bases align to TRBD1. The CDR3 is 16 residues long. The V gene's germline CDR1 is SGHKS and CDR2 YYEKEE (reference sequence). Trimming took 0 bases from V and 0 from J; bases not matched to a gene: 5. This CDR3 reads CASSLVPGTANYGYTF. Here the CDR3 DNA reads TGTGCCAGCAGCTTGGTCCCCGGGACAGCTAACTATGGCTACACCTTC.

V gene TRBV7-8 combines with J gene TRBJ1-1; D might be TRBD1 (6 bases). V was cut by 5 bases and J by 5 bases, with 18 bases left in between. Germline-derived CDR1 and CDR2 are SGHVS and FQNEAQ. This CDR3 contains 15 residues. CDR3 DNA sequence: TGTGCCAGCAGCCCCAGGGGAAACATAAGGACTGAAGCTTTCTTT. It is translated as CASSPRGNIRTEAFF.

This rearrangement joins TRBV6-1 to TRBJ2-7; 8 bases line up with TRBD2. V lost 6 bases to trimming and J lost 3 bases; unmatched junction nucleotides: 4. There are 13 residues in the CDR3. CDR1 and CDR2 from the germline V gene are MNHNS and SASEGT. The CDR3 region is CASRQREYYEQYV. CDR3 bases: TGTGCCAGCAGGCAGCGGGAGTACTACGAGCAGTACGTC.

The chain's CDR3 is CASSFFGTDTQYF. CDR3 coding DNA: TGTGCCAGCAGCTTCTTCGGCACAGATACGCAGTATTTT. V and J are TRBV7-3 and TRBJ2-3, with D hard to call. The CDR3 is made up of 13 amino acids. Germline CDR1 is SGHTA and CDR2 is FQGTGA. V lost 3 bases and J lost 1, with 5 bases in between.